One and the same sample provided the 27 T cell receptor beta chains below, sequenced in a study of blood T cell repertoires in COVID-19 (dated by TCRdb to the early 2020s). The library was produced with the immunoSEQ multiplex PCR assay. Not all clones reach the TCRdb copy of this immuneACCESS table, which keeps in-frame sequences only. Checked studies attribute under half of the gap to unresolved V genes and leave the rest unexplained. Counted in this sample were around 170,000 clones; around 86% of them appeared once. Approximately 0.62% of the sample is taken by the ten largest. The sample was peripheral blood. The receptors were sampled from a man aged 55 to 70 with COVID-19, enrolled during active disease.

This clone was detected once. This chain links TRBV28 with TRBJ1-5, with a possible D match to TRBD1 (5 bases). CDR3 length: 14 amino acids. Trimming took 6 bases from V and 6 from J, leaving 15 bases between them. Looked up from germline, CDR1 is MDHEN and CDR2 is SYDVKM. The CDR3 nucleotides are TGTGCCAGCAGGAGACAGCAGGGCGGTCAGCCCCAGCATTTT. It encodes CASRRQQGGQPQHF.

The V call is TRBV24-1, the J call TRBJ1-6, with D unresolved. This CDR3 comprises 14 residues. Germline CDR1 and CDR2: KGHDR and SFDVKD. Deletions cut 2 bases from V and 4 bases from J, with 5 bases between. The CDR3 is CATSDSGYNSPLHF. The CDR3 DNA reads as TGTGCCACCAGTGATTCGGGATATAATTCACCCCTCCACTTT.

The chain combines TRBV5-1 with TRBJ2-6; 9 positions match TRBD1. V shed 1 base, J shed 2 bases, and the junction held 4 bases outside the gene matches. CDR3 size: 17 residues. CDR1 is SGHRS and CDR2 is YFSETQ in the germline V gene. CDR3 amino acids: CASSLLGQGTGANVLTF. The CDR3 DNA reads TGCGCCAGCAGCTTGTTGGGACAGGGTACTGGGGCCAACGTCCTGACTTTC.

This clone has just a few counts. This chain connects TRBV29-1 to TRBJ1-2; D is uncertain. Trimming took 3 bases from V and 0 from J, leaving 11 bases between them. The CDR3 runs 14 residues. Germline V gives CDR1 SQVTM, CDR2 ANQGSEA. CDR3 nucleotide sequence: TGCAGCGTTGAGGCGGCGGGGTCTAACTATGGCTACACCTTC. Translated, it gives CSVEAAGSNYGYTF.

On this clone: At one end the junction does not follow the germline gene, possibly because of a read error. The genes are TRBV28 and TRBJ1-2; 8 bases are shared with TRBD1. Germline CDR1 is MDHEN and CDR2 is SYDVKM. The CDR3 totals 13 residues. CDR3 nucleotides: TGTGCCAGCACTTTACAGGGGGGTTATGGCTACACCTTC. This encodes CASTLQGGYGYTF.

This chain links TRBV5-1 with TRBJ1-6; possibly TRBD1 for D (6 bases). Germline V gives CDR1 SGHRS, CDR2 YFSETQ. This CDR3 contains 14 residues. V was cut by 0 bases and J by 10 bases, with 11 bases left in between. The CDR3 region is CASSLAGERSPLHF. The DNA for the CDR3 is TGCGCCAGCAGCTTGGCAGGGGAGCGCTCACCCCTCCACTTT.

V usage is TRBV2 and J usage is TRBJ2-7, with 12 nucleotides matching TRBD2. Germline CDR1 and CDR2: SNHLY and FYNNEI. The CDR3 is made up of 15 amino acids. V dropped 5 bases and J dropped 6; count of bases not matched to a gene: 8. The CDR3 DNA reads as TGTGCCAGCAGTTCACCACTAGCGGGGGGTGGCGAGCAGTACTTC. Encoded protein: CASSSPLAGGGEQYF.

The chain is built from TRBV20-1 and TRBJ2-1; 7 bases align to TRBD2. Germline assignment: CDR1 DFQATT and CDR2 SNEGSKA (reference sequence). The CDR3 runs to 14 residues. V trimming: 3 bases; J trimming: 14 bases; junction bases outside the gene matches: 16. CDR3 coding DNA: TGCAGTGCTAGTTCCCTAGCGGAGCTACCTGCGGAGTTCTTC. This encodes CSASSLAELPAEFF.

The rearrangement links TRBV7-8 to TRBJ1-1, with D possibly TRBD1 on 5 matching bases. The V and J ends lost 1 base and 6 bases respectively, with 12 bases between them. This CDR3 is 14 amino acids long. Germline CDR1 SGHVS, CDR2 FQNEAQ. CDR3 sequence reads: CASSLVTRVPEAFF. CDR3 sequence (DNA): TGTGCCAGCAGCTTAGTAACCAGGGTCCCTGAAGCTTTCTTT.

On this clone itself: Different DNA sequences within this sample yield the same CDR3. Here the CDR3 reads CASSSGTGDYGYTF. CDR3 nucleotide sequence: TGCGCCAGCAGCTCCGGGACGGGGGACTATGGCTACACCTTC. This chain uses TRBV5-1 with TRBJ1-2, with D perhaps TRBD1 (5 bases). Germline V CDR1 and CDR2: SGHRS, YFSETQ. V was trimmed by 3 bases and J by 3 bases, leaving 12 bases between them. The CDR3 covers 14 residues.

V is TRBV7-9 and J is TRBJ2-7; 10 nucleotides align to TRBD1. Germline lookup yields CDR1 SEHNR and CDR2 FQNEAQ (reference sequence). J gave up 5 bases and V 5 bases, and 6 bases lay outside the gene matches. The CDR3 is made up of 14 amino acids. The CDR3 sequence: CASSPPGTGDEQYF. CDR3 nucleotides: TGTGCCAGCAGCCCTCCCGGGACAGGGGACGAGCAGTACTTC. Together with reference TRBV7-9 and TRBJ2-7, the CDR3 gives the full variable domain: DTGVSQNPRHKITKRGQNVTFRCDPISEHNRLYWYRQTLGQGPEFLTYFQNEAQLEKSRLLSDRFSAERPKGSFSTLEIQRTEQGDSAMYLCASSPPGTGDEQYFGPGTRLTVT.

The CDR3 sequence is CASSNNNSEAFF. The CDR3 coding sequence is TGTGCCAGCAGCAATAACAACAGTGAAGCTTTCTTT. V is TRBV21-1 and J is TRBJ1-1; TRBD1, the table's D call, was not compared with the DNA. TRBV21-1 is a pseudogene. This CDR3 region has 12 residues.

This clone was seen only a few times. The chain employs TRBV10-3 and TRBJ2-3; D gene ambiguous. V lost 10 bases, J lost 0 bases, and 14 bases lay in between. The germline V gene has CDR1 ENHRY and CDR2 SYGVKD. This CDR3 has 14 amino acids. The CDR3 sequence: CATQTIPSTDTQYF. CDR3 DNA sequence: TGTGCCACCCAGACAATTCCTAGCACAGATACGCAGTATTTT.

This rearrangement joins TRBV12-5 to TRBJ1-5; no clear D gene. The V end was cut by 1 base, the J end by 9 bases, with 7 bases between. The germline CDR1 and CDR2 sequences are LGHNT and FRNRAP. The CDR3 extends over 12 amino acids. CDR3 coding DNA: TGTGCTAGTGGTTTGGGGTTGAGGCCCCAGCATTTT. It is translated as CASGLGLRPQHF.

The V call is TRBV30, the J call TRBJ2-4, with TRBD1 matching 7 bases. Germline V CDR1 and CDR2: GTSNPN, SVGIG (reference sequence). The ends lost 2 bases at V and 8 bases at J; junction bases unmatched: 15. The CDR3 runs 16 residues. As DNA, the CDR3 is TGTGCCTGGAGTTACACGACAGGGTGGCAAAGGGACATTCAGTACTTC. Amino acid sequence: CAWSYTTGWQRDIQYF.

The chain joins TRBV5-6 to TRBJ1-2, with TRBD1 as a possible D gene (5 bases). This CDR3 region has 13 residues. V lost 1 base and J lost 6, with 10 bases in between. Germline assignment: CDR1 SGHDT and CDR2 YYEEEE. CDR3 nucleotides: TGTGCCAGCAGCTTGCCAGGGAAGGATGGCTACACCTTC. It encodes CASSLPGKDGYTF.

This chain connects TRBV5-6 to TRBJ2-2; D may be TRBD1 (5 bases). Trimming took 2 bases from V and 3 from J, leaving 14 bases between them. Germline V CDR1 and CDR2: SGHDT, YYEEEE. The CDR3 covers 16 residues. Here the CDR3 DNA reads TGTGCCAGCAGCTTACTCGGGCAGGGCGACACCGGGGAGCTGTTTTTT. It is translated as CASSLLGQGDTGELFF.

This chain links TRBV4-2 with TRBJ1-3; 9 bases map to TRBD1. This CDR3 is 17 amino acids long. Germline-derived CDR1 and CDR2 are LGHNA and YNFKEQ. J gave up 3 bases and V 1 base, and 7 bases lay outside the gene matches. The CDR3 loop reads CASSQVWAGQGGNTIYF. The CDR3 region has the DNA TGTGCCAGCAGCCAAGTTTGGGCGGGACAGGGTGGAAACACCATATATTTT.

The genes are TRBV5-1 and TRBJ2-2; 7 bases are shared with TRBD1. CDR1 SGHRS and CDR2 YFSETQ come from the germline V gene. With 9 bases clipped from V and 6 bases from J, the junction kept 14 bases outside the gene matches. The CDR3 loop spans 15 amino acids. Here the CDR3 reads CATSGTEQGSGELFF. As DNA, the CDR3 is TGCGCCACCTCGGGGACGGAACAGGGGTCCGGGGAGCTGTTTTTT.

The chain joins TRBV21-1 to TRBJ2-4; the D call of TRBD1 is as the table states it, not checked on the DNA. TRBV21-1 is marked as a pseudogene. CDR3 length: 20 residues. CDR3 protein: CASSKAGTGPDSLAKNIQYF. CDR3 in DNA: TGTGCCAGCAGCAAAGCGGGAACAGGGCCTGACAGTTTGGCCAAAAACATTCAGTACTTC.

J is TRBJ1-2 and V is TRBV19; 7 nucleotides match TRBD1. The CDR3 is 15 amino acids. Trimming cost V 5 bases and J 2 bases; bases outside gene matches: 8. Germline lookup yields CDR1 LNHDA and CDR2 SQIVND (reference sequence). The CDR3: CASSPPQTGNYGYTF. CDR3 DNA sequence: TGTGCCAGTAGTCCCCCTCAGACAGGGAACTATGGCTACACCTTC.

V usage is TRBV11-3 and J usage is TRBJ2-5; the D is unclear. The ends were cut back, 5 bases at V and 4 bases at J, with 11 bases in the middle. Germline lookup yields CDR1 SGHNT and CDR2 YENEEA. The CDR3 has 13 residues. CDR3 DNA sequence: TGTGCCAGCAGCCTATCGGAGCTAGAGACCCAGTACTTC. It is translated as CASSLSELETQYF. The full variable domain, its missing parts supplied by reference TRBV11-3 and TRBJ2-5, is EAGVVQSPRYKIIEKKQPVAFWCNPISGHNTLYWYLQNLGQGPELLIRYENEEAVDDSQLPKDRFSAERLKGVDSTLKIQPAELGDSAVYLCASSLSELETQYFGPGTRLLVL.

The V call is TRBV12-3 or TRBV12-4, the J call TRBJ2-3; the match to TRBD2 covers 16 bases. This CDR3 is built from 13 residues. V lost 6 bases and J lost 15; bases outside the gene matches: 6. The CDR3 protein is CASSGTSGRALYF. In DNA form, the CDR3 reads TGTGCCAGCAGCGGGACTAGCGGGAGGGCCCTATATTTT.

The chain joins TRBV7-9 to TRBJ1-1; D unclear. Per germline, CDR1 SEHNR and CDR2 FQNEAQ (reference sequence). The V end was cut by 6 bases, the J end by 7 bases, with 15 bases between. This CDR3 has 13 residues. The CDR3 region has the DNA TGTGCCAGCAGTTTCCATCCACAGAATGAAGCTTTCTTT. Encoded protein: CASSFHPQNEAFF.

The CDR3 coding sequence is TGCGCCAGCATCGCCGGGACAGGGGTCAGCGAGCAGTACTTC. Its protein product is CASIAGTGVSEQYF. The V and J genes are TRBV5-1 and TRBJ2-7; 10 bases match TRBD1. Germline V gene sequence: CDR1 SGHRS, CDR2 YFSETQ. CDR3 length: 14 residues. The J segment lost 6 bases and the V segment lost 6 bases, leaving 9 bases of the junction unmatched.

The genes are TRBV7-2 and TRBJ1-3, with D hard to call. Deletions cut 2 bases from V and 0 bases from J, with 14 bases between. Germline loops: CDR1 SGHTA, CDR2 FQGNSA. The CDR3 consists of 17 residues. CDR3 DNA: TGTGCCAGCAGCTTAAATGGAGGGTGGGGCTCTGGAAACACCATATATTTT. It encodes CASSLNGGWGSGNTIYF.

V is TRBV11-1 and J is TRBJ2-7; 7 positions agree with TRBD2. The CDR3 is made up of 14 amino acids. Per germline, CDR1 SGHAT and CDR2 FQDESV (reference sequence). With 5 bases clipped from V and 1 base from J, the junction kept 5 bases outside the gene matches. The CDR3 reads CASSPWTSSYEQYF. CDR3 nucleotides: TGTGCCAGCAGCCCGTGGACTAGTTCCTACGAGCAGTACTTC.